This T cell receptor beta chain was retrieved from a study of blood T cell repertoires in COVID-19. Across the whole study: Sources were T cells, B-cell-depleted T cells, or PBMCs; the material itself was cDNA or gDNA.

Germline lookup yields CDR1 SGHDT and CDR2 YYEEEE. The CDR3 consists of 15 residues. The trim removed 2 bases at V and 4 bases at J, leaving 5 bases unmatched. Authors' processing steps: Reference gene primer amplification yielded estimated nucleated cell counts. The assay was immunoSEQ multiplex PCR, and TCRdb's table has in-frame clones only and misses some. V and J calls and clone size follow that table, whereas D and trimming were derived from the DNA. The sample includes around 150,000 clones, 92% of them seen just once. It was during active infection that Seattle patients were enrolled and then longitudinally followed.

This chain links TRBV5-6 with TRBJ1-4, with 7 bases fitting TRBD1. The specimen was peripheral blood. The TCR was taken from a man aged 30 to 39 with COVID-19, enrolled during active disease. The CDR3: CASSFLDRDNEKLFF. In DNA form, the CDR3 reads TGTGCCAGCAGCTTCCTCGACAGGGATAATGAAAAACTGTTTTTT. Full variable domain (remainder filled in from reference TRBV5-6 and TRBJ1-4): DAGVTQSPTHLIKTRGQQVTLRCSPKSGHDTVSWYQQALGQGPQFIFQYYEEEERQRGNFPDRFSGHQFPNYSSELNVNALLLGDSALYLCASSFLDRDNEKLFFGSGTQLSVL.